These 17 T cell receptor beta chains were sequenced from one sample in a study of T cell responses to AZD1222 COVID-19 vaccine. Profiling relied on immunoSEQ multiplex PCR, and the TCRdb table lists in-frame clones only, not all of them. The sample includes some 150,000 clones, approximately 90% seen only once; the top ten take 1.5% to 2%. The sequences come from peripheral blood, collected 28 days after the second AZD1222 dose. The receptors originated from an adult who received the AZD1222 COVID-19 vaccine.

CDR3 sequence reads: CASSIGGRSLHF. The CDR3 DNA sequence: TGTGCCAGCAGCATAGGAGGCCGGTCCCTCCACTTT. This chain uses TRBV7-9 with TRBJ1-6, with D hard to call. The CDR3 runs to 12 residues. The ends were cut back, 5 bases at V and 14 bases at J, with 13 bases in the middle. The germline V gene encodes CDR1 SEHNR and CDR2 FQNEAQ (reference sequence). Based on the CDR3 plus reference TRBV7-9 and TRBJ1-6, the full variable domain is DTGVSQNPRHKITKRGQNVTFRCDPISEHNRLYWYRQTLGQGPEFLTYFQNEAQLEKSRLLSDRFSAERPKGSFSTLEIQRTEQGDSAMYLCASSIGGRSLHFGNGTRLTVT.

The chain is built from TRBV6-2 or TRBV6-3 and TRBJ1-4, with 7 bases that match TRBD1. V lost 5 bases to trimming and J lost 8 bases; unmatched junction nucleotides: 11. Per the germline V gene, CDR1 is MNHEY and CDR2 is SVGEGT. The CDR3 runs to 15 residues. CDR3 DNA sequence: TGTGCCAGCAGTCTATCAGACAGGGTCGGCGAAAAACTGTTTTTT. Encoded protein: CASSLSDRVGEKLFF.

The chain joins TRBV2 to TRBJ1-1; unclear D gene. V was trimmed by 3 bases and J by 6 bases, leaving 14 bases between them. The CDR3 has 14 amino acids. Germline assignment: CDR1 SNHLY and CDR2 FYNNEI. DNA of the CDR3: TGTGCCAGCAGTGAGGCGCTGCGACGGGCTGAAGCTTTCTTT. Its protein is CASSEALRRAEAFF. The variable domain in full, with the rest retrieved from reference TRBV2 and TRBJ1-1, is EPEVTQTPSHQVTQMGQEVILRCVPISNHLYFYWYRQILGQKVEFLVSFYNNEISEKSEIFDDQFSVERPDGSNFTLKIRSTKLEDSAMYFCASSEALRRAEAFFGQGTRLTVV.

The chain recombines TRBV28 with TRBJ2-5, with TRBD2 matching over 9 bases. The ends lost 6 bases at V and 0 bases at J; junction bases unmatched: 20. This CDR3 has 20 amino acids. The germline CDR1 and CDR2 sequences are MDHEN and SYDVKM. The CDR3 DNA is TGTGCCAGCAGCAGCCTCATTGCTAGCGGGAACAAACGGTACCAAGAGACCCAGTACTTC. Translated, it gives CASSSLIASGNKRYQETQYF.

CDR3 coding DNA: TGTGCCAGCAGTTACGCGTTAGCCGATTCCTACAATGAGCAGTTCTTC. It codes for CASSYALADSYNEQFF. V usage is TRBV6-5 and J usage is TRBJ2-1; D remains unclear. V was cut by 2 bases and J by 1 base, with 12 bases left in between. Germline-derived CDR1 and CDR2 are MNHEY and SVGAGI. This CDR3 contains 16 residues.

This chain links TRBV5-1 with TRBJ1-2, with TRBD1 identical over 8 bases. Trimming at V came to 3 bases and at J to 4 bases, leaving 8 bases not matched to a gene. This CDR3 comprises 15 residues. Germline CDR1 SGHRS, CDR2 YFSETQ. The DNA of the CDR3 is TGCGCCAGCAGCTGGGACTGGACAGGGCTCTATGGCTACACCTTC. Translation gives CASSWDWTGLYGYTF.

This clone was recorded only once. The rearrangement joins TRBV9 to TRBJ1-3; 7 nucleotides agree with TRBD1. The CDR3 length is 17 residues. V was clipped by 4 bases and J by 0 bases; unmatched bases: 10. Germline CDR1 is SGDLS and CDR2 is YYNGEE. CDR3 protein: CASSPGQAGGSGNTIYF. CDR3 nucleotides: TGTGCCAGCAGCCCCGGTCAGGCAGGGGGCTCTGGAAACACCATATATTTT.

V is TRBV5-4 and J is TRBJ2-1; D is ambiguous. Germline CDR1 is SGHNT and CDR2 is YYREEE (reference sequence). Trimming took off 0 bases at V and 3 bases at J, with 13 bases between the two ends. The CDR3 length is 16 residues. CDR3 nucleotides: TGTGCCAGCAGCTTGGAGGAGCCACCGAACTACAATGAGCAGTTCTTC. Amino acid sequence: CASSLEEPPNYNEQFF.

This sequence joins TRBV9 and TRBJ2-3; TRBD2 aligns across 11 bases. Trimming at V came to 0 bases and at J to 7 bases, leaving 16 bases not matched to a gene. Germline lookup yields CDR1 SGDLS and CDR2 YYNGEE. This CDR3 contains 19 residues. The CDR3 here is CASSVDLLPTSGRGNTQYF. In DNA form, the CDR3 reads TGTGCCAGCAGCGTAGACCTATTGCCAACTAGCGGGAGAGGGAATACGCAGTATTTT.

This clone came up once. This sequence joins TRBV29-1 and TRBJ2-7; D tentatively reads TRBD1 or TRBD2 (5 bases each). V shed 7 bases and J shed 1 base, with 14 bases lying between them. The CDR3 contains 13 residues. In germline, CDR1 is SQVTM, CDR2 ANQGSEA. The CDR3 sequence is CSGRGEDSYEQYF. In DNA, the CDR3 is TGCAGCGGCCGGGGCGAGGATTCCTACGAGCAGTACTTC.

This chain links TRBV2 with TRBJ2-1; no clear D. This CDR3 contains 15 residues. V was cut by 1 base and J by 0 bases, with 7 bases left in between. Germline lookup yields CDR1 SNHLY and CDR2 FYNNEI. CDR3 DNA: TGTGCCAGCAGTGAAGTCAGGAGCTCCTACAATGAGCAGTTCTTC. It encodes CASSEVRSSYNEQFF. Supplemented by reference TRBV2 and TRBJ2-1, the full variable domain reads EPEVTQTPSHQVTQMGQEVILRCVPISNHLYFYWYRQILGQKVEFLVSFYNNEISEKSEIFDDQFSVERPDGSNFTLKIRSTKLEDSAMYFCASSEVRSSYNEQFFGPGTRLTVL.

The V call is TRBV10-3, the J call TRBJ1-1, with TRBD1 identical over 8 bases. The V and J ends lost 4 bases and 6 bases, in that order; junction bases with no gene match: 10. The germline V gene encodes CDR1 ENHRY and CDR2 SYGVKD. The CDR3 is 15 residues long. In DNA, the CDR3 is TGTGCCATCAGTGTTGGGGGGACAGGAGTGGCTGAAGCTTTCTTT. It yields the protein CAISVGGTGVAEAFF.

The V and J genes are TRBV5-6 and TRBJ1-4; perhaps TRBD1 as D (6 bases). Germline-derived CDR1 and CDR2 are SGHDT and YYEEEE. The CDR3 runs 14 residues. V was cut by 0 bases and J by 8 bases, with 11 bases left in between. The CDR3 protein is CASSLGQGLEKLFF. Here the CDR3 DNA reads TGTGCCAGCAGCTTGGGTCAGGGGCTAGAAAAACTGTTTTTT.

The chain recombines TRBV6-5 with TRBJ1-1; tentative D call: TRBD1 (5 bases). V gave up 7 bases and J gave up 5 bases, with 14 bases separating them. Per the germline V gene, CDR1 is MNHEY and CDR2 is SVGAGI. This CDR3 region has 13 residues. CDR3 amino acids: CASNQGGGTEAFF. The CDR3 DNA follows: TGTGCCAGCAACCAGGGCGGAGGGACTGAAGCTTTCTTT.

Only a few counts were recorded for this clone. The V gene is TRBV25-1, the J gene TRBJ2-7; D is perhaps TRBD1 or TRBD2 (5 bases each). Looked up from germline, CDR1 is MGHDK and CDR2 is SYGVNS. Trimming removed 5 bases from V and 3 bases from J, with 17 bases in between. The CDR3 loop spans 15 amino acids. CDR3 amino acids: CASSPNLGPVYEQYF. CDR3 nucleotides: TGTGCCAGCAGTCCTAATTTGGGACCGGTCTACGAGCAGTACTTC.

CDR3 loop: CASSLGPGDGTNEKLFF. The CDR3 nucleotides are TGTGCCAGCAGCTTGGGGCCAGGGGATGGAACTAATGAAAAACTGTTTTTT. The chain uses TRBV5-6 and TRBJ1-4; a possible D gene is TRBD1 (6 bases). V was pared by 0 bases and J by 1 base, with 13 bases between. CDR1 SGHDT and CDR2 YYEEEE come from the germline V gene. This CDR3 comprises 17 residues.

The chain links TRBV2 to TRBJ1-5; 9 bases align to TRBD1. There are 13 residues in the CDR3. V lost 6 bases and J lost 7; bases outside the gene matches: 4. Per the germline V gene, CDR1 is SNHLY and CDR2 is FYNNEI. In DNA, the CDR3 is TGTGCCAGCAGCGACAGGGGGATACAGCCCCAGCATTTT. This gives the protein CASSDRGIQPQHF.